The 3 T cell receptor beta chains reported below all come from one sample, sequenced in a study of cytomegalovirus exposure and HLA in healthy donors. The PCR ran on 60 Vbeta and 13 Jbeta primers. Here immunoSEQ multiplex PCR was the method, and the copy in TCRdb shows in-frame clones only, minus some. The sample consists of 200,000 or so clones, roughly 83% of them appearing once. Sequencing was performed on PBMCs. The receptors were sampled from a boy younger than 10 in good health and CMV-seronegative.

Remarks on this clone: Other DNA sequences from this sample encode an identical CDR3 as well. The CDR3 here is CASSGGGGATDTQYF. CDR3 bases: TGTGCCAGCAGCGGAGGGGGTGGGGCCACAGATACGCAGTATTTT. The J gene is TRBJ2-3, the V gene TRBV9; tentatively, D is TRBD1 (6 bases). This CDR3 is 15 amino acids long. The germline gives CDR1 SGDLS, CDR2 YYNGEE. Between the trimmed V and J ends, which lost 3 bases and 2 bases, there was a span of 13 bases.

This clone was counted a few times. The chain is built from TRBV5-6 and TRBJ2-7; no definite D call. The germline V and J ends were trimmed by 1 base and 3 bases, with 8 bases remaining between them. The CDR3 extends over 13 amino acids. Per the germline V gene, CDR1 is SGHDT and CDR2 is YYEEEE. The chain's CDR3 is CASSLTDFYEQYF. In DNA form, the CDR3 reads TGTGCCAGCAGCTTGACAGATTTCTACGAGCAGTACTTC.

The chain has TRBV6-1 and TRBJ2-7; 7 nucleotides align to TRBD1. With 3 bases clipped from V and 1 base from J, the junction kept 9 bases outside the gene matches. Germline CDR1 and CDR2: MNHNS and SASEGT. The CDR3 is 16 residues long. The CDR3 protein is CASSEIWGRGSYEQYF. The CDR3 nucleotides are TGTGCCAGCAGTGAGATATGGGGCAGGGGGTCCTACGAGCAGTACTTC.